Listed here are 3 T cell receptor beta chains from one sample, sequenced in a study of OX40 agonist ivuxolimab in advanced cancers. Generated by immunoSEQ multiplex PCR, the TCRdb table keeps only in-frame clones and is missing some. Of around 65,000 clones detected, approximately 89% appear once; the ten largest clones hold about 12%. This sample comprised CD4+ or CD8+ T cells sorted from blood, obtained in a trial of the OX40 agonist ivuxolimab. Source of these receptors: an adult with an advanced solid tumor such as melanoma, head and neck, liver or kidney cancer.

This clone has just a few counts. The V gene is TRBV19, the J gene TRBJ1-1, with a tentative D call TRBD1 (6 bases). V lost 6 bases to trimming and J lost 4 bases, with 9 bases between them. The CDR3 covers 12 residues. Germline-derived CDR1 and CDR2 are LNHDA and SQIVND (reference sequence). In DNA form, the CDR3 reads TGTGCCAGTAGAACAGGGTTCACTGAAGCTTTCTTT. It codes for CASRTGFTEAFF.

This rearrangement joins TRBV7-9 to TRBJ2-1; 8 bases agree with TRBD2. The CDR3 has 17 amino acids. After removal of 2 bases from V and 4 bases from J, the junction contained 10 bases not matched to a gene. The germline CDR1 and CDR2 sequences are SEHNR and FQNEAQ (reference sequence). The CDR3 loop is CASSLFSAGERYNEQFF. The CDR3 bases are TGTGCCAGCAGCTTATTCTCAGCGGGAGAACGGTACAATGAGCAGTTCTTC.

Regarding this clone: Germline is not matched at one junction end, which may reflect a read error. J is TRBJ2-7 and V is TRBV7-8, with TRBD2 identical over 13 bases. The CDR3 covers 18 residues. Per germline, CDR1 SGHVS and CDR2 FQNEAQ. CDR3 sequence: CASSFQPEHGLAGVEQCF. In DNA form, the CDR3 reads TGTGCCAGCAGCTTTCAGCCTGAACACGGACTAGCGGGAGTCGAGCAGTGCTTC.